The following is a T cell receptor beta chain sequence with its context. The antigen remains undetermined. The source of the sample is a study of T cells in Graves' hyperthyroidism and ophthalmopathy. Findings and limits, study-wide: Stable hyperthyroidism was separated from ophthalmopathy by a model based on 13 V-J features. With a median lead of 6.5 months before onset, the model predicted ophthalmopathy.

The trim removed 5 bases at V and 4 bases at J, leaving 8 bases unmatched. CDR3 length equals 16 residues. The germline V gene encodes CDR1 MNHEY and CDR2 SMNVEV (reference sequence). RNA transcripts yielded amplified TCR beta CDR3 regions. Carried out on the TCR CDR3, a first-round RT-PCR used the HTBI primer set. TCRdb reprocessed the multiplex PCR reads with MiXCR, giving one entry per CDR3 protein. The sample holds nearly 750,000 distinct CDR3 sequences, 30% to 40% seen once. The V and J genes are TRBV27 and TRBJ2-5, with 12 bases identical to TRBD2. The sequence derives from a woman aged 40 to 49 with Graves' hyperthyroidism. Sample: blood. CDR3 in DNA: TGTGCCAGCAGTCCCCTGACTAGCGGGAGAGGAGAGACCCAGTACTTC. This translates into CASSPLTSGRGETQYF.